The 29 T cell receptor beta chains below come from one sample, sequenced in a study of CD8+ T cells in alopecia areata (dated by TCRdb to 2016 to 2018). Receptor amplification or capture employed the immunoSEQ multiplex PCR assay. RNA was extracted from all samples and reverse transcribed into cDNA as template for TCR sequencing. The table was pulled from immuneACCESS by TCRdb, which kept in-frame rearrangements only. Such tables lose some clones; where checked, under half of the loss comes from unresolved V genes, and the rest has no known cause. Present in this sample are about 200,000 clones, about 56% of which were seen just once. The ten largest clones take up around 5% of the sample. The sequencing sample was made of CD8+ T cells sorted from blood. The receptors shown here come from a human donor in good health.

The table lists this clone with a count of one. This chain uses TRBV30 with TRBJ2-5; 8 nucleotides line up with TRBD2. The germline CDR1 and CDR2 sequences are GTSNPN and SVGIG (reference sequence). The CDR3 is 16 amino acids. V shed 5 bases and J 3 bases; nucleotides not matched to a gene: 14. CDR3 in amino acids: CAWATLNGGDKETQYF. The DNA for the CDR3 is TGTGCCTGGGCCACACTGAACGGGGGGGATAAAGAGACCCAGTACTTC.

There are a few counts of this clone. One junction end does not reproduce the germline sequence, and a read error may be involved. CDR3 in amino acids: CGSSLASRSDTQYF. The CDR3 DNA sequence: TGTGGCAGCAGCTTAGCGTCTAGATCAGATACGCAGTATTTT. The J gene is TRBJ2-3, the V gene TRBV5-8, with D tentatively TRBD2 (5 bases). Germline V lookup: CDR1 SGHTS, CDR2 YDEGEE. This CDR3 comprises 14 residues.

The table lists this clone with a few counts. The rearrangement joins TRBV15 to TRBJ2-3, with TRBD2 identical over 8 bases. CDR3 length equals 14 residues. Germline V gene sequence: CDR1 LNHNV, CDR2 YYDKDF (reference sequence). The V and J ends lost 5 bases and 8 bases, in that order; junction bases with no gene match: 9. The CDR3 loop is CATSSLAGEATQYF. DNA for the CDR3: TGTGCCACCAGCTCCCTAGCGGGTGAGGCTACGCAGTATTTT. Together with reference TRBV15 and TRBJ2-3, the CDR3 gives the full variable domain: DAMVIQNPRYQVTQFGKPVTLSCSQTLNHNVMYWYQQKSSQAPKLLFHYYDKDFNNEADTPDNFQSRRPNTSFCFLDIRSPGLGDTAMYLCATSSLAGEATQYFGPGTRLTVL.

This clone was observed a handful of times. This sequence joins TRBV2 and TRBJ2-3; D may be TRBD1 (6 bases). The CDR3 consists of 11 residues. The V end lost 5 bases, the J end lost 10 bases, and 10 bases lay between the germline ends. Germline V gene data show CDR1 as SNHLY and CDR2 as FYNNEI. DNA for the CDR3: TGTGCCAGCAGTCGACAGGAAGCGCAGTATTTT. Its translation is CASSRQEAQYF.

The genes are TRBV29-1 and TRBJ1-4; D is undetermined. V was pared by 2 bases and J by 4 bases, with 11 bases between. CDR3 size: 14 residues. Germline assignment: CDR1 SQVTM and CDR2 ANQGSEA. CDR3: CSVESGDNNEKLFF. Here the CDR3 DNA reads TGCAGCGTTGAATCCGGGGATAATAATGAAAAACTGTTTTTT.

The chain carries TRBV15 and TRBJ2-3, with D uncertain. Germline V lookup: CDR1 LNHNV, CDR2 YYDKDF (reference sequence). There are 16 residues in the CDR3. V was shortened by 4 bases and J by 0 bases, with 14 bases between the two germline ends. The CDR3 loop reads CATSNPHKFSTDTQYF. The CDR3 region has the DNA TGTGCCACCAGCAACCCCCATAAGTTCAGCACAGATACGCAGTATTTT.

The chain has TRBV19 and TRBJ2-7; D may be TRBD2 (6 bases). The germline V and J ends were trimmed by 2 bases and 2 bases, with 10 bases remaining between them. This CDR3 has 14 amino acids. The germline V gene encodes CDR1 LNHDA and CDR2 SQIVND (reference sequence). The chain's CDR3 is CASSIKGEAYEQYF. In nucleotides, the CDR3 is TGTGCCAGTAGTATAAAAGGGGAGGCCTACGAGCAGTACTTC.

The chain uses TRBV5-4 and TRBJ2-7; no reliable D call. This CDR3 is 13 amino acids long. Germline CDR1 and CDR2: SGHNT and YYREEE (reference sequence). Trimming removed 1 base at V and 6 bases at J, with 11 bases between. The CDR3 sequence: CASSLLILGEQYF. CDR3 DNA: TGTGCCAGCAGCTTGTTGATACTCGGCGAGCAGTACTTC.

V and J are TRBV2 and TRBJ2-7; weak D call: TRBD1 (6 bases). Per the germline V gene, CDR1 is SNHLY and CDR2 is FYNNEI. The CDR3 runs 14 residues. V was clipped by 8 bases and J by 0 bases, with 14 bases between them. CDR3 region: CASLGAGSSYEQYF. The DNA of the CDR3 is TGTGCCAGCCTGGGGGCAGGTAGCTCCTACGAGCAGTACTTC.

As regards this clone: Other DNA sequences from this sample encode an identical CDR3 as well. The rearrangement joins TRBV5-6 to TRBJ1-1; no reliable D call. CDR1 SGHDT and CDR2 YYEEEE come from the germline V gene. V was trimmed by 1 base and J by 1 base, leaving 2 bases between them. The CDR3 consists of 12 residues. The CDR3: CASSLPNTEAFF. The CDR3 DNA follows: TGTGCCAGCAGCTTGCCGAACACTGAAGCTTTCTTT.

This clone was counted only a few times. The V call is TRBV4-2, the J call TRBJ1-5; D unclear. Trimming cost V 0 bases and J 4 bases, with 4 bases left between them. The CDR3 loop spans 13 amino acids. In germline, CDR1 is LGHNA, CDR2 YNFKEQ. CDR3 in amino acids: CASSQEFNQPQHF. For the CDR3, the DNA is TGTGCCAGCAGCCAAGAGTTTAATCAGCCCCAGCATTTT.

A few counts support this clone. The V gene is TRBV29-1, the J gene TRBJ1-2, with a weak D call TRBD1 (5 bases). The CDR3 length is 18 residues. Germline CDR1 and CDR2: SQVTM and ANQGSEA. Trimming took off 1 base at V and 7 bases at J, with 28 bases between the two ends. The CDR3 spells CSVEGQNSPRTIGSGYTF. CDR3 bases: TGCAGCGTTGAAGGACAAAATAGTCCTCGGACAATAGGAAGTGGCTACACCTTC.

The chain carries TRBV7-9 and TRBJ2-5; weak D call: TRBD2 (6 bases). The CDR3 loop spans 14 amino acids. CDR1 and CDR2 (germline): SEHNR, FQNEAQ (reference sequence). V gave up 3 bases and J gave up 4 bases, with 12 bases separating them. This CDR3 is CASSLVHSGETQYF. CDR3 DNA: TGTGCCAGCAGCTTGGTCCATAGCGGAGAGACCCAGTACTTC.

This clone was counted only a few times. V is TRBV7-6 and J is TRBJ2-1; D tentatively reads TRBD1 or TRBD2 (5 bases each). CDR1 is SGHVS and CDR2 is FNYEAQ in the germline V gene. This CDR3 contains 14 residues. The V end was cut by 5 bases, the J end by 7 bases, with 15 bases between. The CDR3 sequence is CASSLIGAGNEQFF. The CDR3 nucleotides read TGTGCCAGCAGCCTAATCGGGGCCGGTAATGAGCAGTTCTTC. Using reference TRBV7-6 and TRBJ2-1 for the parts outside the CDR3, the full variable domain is GAGVSQSPRYKVTKRGQDVALRCDPISGHVSLYWYRQALGQGPEFLTYFNYEAQQDKSGLPNDRFSAERPEGSISTLTIQRTEQRDSAMYRCASSLIGAGNEQFFGPGTRLTVL.

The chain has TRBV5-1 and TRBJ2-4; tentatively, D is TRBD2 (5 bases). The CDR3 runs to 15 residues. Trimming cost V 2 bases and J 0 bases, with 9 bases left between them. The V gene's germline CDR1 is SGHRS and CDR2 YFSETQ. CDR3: CASSFGGLAKNIQYF. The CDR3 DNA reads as TGCGCCAGCAGCTTCGGCGGACTAGCCAAAAACATTCAGTACTTC.

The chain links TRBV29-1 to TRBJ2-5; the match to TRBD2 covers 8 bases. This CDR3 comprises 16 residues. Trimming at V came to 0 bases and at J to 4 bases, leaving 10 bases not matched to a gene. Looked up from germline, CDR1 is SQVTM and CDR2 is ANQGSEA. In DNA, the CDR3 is TGCAGCGTTGAAGATCGGGTCGGGGGGGATCTAGAGACCCAGTACTTC. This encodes CSVEDRVGGDLETQYF.

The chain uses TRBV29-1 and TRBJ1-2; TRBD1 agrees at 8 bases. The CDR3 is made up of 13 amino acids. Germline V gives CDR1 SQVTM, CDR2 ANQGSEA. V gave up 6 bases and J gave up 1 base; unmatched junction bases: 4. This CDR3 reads CSVGTGDNYGYTF. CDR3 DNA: TGCAGCGTCGGGACAGGTGATAACTATGGCTACACCTTC. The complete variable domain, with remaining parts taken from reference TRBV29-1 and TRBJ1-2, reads SAVISQKPSRDICQRGTSLTIQCQVDSQVTMMFWYRQQPGQSLTLIATANQGSEATYESGFVIDKFPISRPNLTFSTLTVSNMSPEDSSIYLCSVGTGDNYGYTFGSGTRLTVV.

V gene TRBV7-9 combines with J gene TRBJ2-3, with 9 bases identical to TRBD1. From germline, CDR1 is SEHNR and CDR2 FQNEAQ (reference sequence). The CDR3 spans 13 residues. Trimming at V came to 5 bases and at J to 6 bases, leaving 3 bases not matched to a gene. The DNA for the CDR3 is TGTGCCAGCAGCCTGGACAGGGGTGATACGCAGTATTTT. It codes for CASSLDRGDTQYF.

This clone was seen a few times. The CDR3 DNA sequence: TGTGCCAGCAGGCGTATACAGGGACCTAATGAAAAACTGTTTTTT. Translating it yields CASRRIQGPNEKLFF. V gene TRBV7-6 combines with J gene TRBJ1-4; tentative D call: TRBD1 (6 bases). V lost 6 bases to trimming and J lost 3 bases, with 14 bases between them. The CDR3 spans 15 residues. CDR1 SGHVS and CDR2 FNYEAQ come from the germline V gene.

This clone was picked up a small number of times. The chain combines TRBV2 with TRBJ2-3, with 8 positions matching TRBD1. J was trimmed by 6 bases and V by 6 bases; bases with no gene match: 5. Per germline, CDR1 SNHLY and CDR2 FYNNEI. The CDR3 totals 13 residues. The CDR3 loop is CASSDRGIDTQYF. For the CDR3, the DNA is TGTGCCAGCAGCGACAGGGGAATCGATACGCAGTATTTT.

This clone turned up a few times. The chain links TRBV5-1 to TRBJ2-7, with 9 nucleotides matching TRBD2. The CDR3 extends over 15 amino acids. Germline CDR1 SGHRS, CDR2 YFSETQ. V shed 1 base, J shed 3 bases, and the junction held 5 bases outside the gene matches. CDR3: CASSLISGGIYEQYF. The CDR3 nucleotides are TGCGCCAGCAGCTTGATCAGCGGGGGGATCTACGAGCAGTACTTC.

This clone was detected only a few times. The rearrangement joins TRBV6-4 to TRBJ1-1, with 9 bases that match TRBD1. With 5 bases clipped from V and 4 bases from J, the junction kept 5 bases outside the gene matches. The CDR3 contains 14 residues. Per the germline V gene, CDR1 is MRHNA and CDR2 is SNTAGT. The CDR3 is CASSYDRGTTEAFF. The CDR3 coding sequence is TGTGCCAGCAGTTACGACAGGGGGACCACTGAAGCTTTCTTT.

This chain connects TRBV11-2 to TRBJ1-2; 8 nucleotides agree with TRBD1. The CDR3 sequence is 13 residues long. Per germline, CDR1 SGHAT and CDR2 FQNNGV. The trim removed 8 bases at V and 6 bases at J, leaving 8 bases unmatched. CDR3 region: CASGPGQGNGYTF. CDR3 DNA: TGTGCCAGCGGGCCTGGACAGGGAAATGGCTACACCTTC.

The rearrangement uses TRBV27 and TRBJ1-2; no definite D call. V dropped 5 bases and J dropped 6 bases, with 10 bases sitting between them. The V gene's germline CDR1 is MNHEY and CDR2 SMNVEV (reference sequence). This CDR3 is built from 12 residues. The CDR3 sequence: CASSNSRNGYTF. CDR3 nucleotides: TGTGCCAGCAGTAACAGTAGGAATGGCTACACCTTC.

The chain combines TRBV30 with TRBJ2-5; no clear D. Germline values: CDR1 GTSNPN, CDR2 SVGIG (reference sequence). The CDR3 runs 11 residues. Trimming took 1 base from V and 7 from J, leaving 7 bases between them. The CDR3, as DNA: TGTGCCTGGAGTGACCTAGGGACCCAGTACTTC. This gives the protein CAWSDLGTQYF.

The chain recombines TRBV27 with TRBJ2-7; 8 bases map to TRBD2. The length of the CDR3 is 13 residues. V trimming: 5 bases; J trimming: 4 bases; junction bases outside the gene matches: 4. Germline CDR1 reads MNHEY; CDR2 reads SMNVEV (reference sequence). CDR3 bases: TGTGCCAGCAGTGCGGGACTAGGGTACGAGCAGTACTTC. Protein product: CASSAGLGYEQYF.

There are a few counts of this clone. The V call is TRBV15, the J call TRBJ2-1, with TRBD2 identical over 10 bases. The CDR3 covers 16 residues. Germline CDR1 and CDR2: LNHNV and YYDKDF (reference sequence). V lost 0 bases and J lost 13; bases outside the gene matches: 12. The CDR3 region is CATSRDRPSGGFYQFF. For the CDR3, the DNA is TGTGCCACCAGCAGAGATCGCCCTAGCGGGGGTTTCTATCAGTTCTTC.

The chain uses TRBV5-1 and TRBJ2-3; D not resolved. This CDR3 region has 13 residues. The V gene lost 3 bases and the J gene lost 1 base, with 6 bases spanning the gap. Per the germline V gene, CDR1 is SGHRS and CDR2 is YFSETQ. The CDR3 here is CASSSTGTDTQYF. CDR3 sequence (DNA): TGCGCCAGCAGCTCAACGGGCACAGATACGCAGTATTTT. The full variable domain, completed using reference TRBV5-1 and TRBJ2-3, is KAGVTQTPRYLIKTRGQQVTLSCSPISGHRSVSWYQQTPGQGLQFLFEYFSETQRNKGNFPGRFSGRQFSNSRSEMNVSTLELGDSALYLCASSSTGTDTQYFGPGTRLTVL.

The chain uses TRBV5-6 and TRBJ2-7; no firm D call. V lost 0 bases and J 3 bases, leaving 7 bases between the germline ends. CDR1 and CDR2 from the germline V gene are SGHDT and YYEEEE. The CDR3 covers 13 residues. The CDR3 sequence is CASSLVQNYEQYF. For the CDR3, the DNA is TGTGCCAGCAGCTTGGTGCAGAACTACGAGCAGTACTTC.